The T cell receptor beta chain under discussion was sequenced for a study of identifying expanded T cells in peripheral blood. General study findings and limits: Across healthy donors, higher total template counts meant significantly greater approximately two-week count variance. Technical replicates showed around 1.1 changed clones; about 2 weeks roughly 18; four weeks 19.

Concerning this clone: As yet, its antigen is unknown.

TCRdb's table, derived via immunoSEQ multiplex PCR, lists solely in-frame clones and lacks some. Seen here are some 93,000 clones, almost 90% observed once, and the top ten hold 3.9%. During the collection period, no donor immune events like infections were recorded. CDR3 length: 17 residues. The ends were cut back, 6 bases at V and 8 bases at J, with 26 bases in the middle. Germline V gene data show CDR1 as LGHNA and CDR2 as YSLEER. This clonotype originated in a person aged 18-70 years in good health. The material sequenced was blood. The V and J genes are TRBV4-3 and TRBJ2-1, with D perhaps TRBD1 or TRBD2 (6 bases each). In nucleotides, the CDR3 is TGCGCCAGCAGAGAACGAGCCGGAGGGGGTGCGTTTGATGAGCAGTTCTTC. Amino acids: CASRERAGGGAFDEQFF.